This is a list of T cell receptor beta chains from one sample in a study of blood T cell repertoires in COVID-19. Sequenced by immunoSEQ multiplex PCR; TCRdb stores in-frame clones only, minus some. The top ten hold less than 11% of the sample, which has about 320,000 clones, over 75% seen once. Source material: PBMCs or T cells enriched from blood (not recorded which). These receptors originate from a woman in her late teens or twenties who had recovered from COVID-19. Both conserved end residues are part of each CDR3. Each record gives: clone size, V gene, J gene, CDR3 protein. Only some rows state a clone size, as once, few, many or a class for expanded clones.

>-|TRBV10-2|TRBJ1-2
CASSEQGAGGYTF
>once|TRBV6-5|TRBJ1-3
CASSSKQGNTIYF
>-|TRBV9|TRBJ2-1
CASAAGGTGNEQFF
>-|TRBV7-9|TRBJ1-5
CASSLVGVGSQPQHF
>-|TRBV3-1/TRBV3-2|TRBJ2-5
CASSSHRGNWETQYF
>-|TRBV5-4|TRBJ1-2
CASSGNRGRTYGYTF
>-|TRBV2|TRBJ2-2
CASSIRAGGPAGELFF
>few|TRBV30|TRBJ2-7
CAWSVTGIGEQYF
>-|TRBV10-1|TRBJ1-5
CASSEDSAGQPQHF
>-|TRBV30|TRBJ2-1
CAWSGLALYNEQFF
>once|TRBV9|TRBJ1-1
CASSVEGGNTEAFF
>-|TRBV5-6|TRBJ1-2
CASDYQNSNYGYTF
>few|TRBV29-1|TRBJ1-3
CSVDIYSTIYF
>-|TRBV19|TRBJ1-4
CASSPTAGWASNEKLFF
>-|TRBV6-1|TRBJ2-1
CASSEGSGLGYNEQFF
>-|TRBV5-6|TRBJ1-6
CASSFYTASSYNSPLHF
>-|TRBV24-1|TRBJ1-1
CASSSGQGHPNTEAFF
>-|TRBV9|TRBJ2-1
CASSVSQVYNEQFF
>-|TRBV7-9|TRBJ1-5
CASSSDIYQPQHF
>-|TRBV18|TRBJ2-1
CASSPPWGLAGVGEQFF
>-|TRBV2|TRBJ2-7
CASSTDTRYEQYF
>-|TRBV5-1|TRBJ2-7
CASSGAGQGGEQYF
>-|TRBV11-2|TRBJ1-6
CASSHGSPLHF
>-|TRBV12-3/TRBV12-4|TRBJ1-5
CASRQGVNQPQHF
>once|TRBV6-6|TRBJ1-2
CASSPDRWVYTF
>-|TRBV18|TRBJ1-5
CASSFSEEGSWGGNQPQHF